The present T cell receptor (beta chain) was sequenced within a study of blood T cell repertoires in COVID-19. Overall study: Sample material is recorded as cDNA or gDNA derived from T cells, B-cell-depleted T cells, or PBMCs.

Libraries were prepared by immunoSEQ multiplex PCR; TCRdb keeps only in-frame clonotypes and omits some of them. This sample carries around 170,000 clones, roughly four fifths of them seen once, and the ten largest clones take 7.6%. Germline trimming cut 4 bases from V and 5 bases from J; bases unmatched to any gene: 7. The CDR3 consists of 14 residues. The V gene's germline CDR1 is MNHEY and CDR2 SMNVEV (reference sequence). What was sequenced was peripheral blood. The chain links TRBV27 to TRBJ1-2; 7 positions agree with TRBD1. The clonotype originates from a woman in her 70s with COVID-19, enrolled during active disease. CDR3 DNA: TGTGCCAGCAGTTCCGGACAGGACTTATATGGCTACACCTTC. It encodes CASSSGQDLYGYTF.